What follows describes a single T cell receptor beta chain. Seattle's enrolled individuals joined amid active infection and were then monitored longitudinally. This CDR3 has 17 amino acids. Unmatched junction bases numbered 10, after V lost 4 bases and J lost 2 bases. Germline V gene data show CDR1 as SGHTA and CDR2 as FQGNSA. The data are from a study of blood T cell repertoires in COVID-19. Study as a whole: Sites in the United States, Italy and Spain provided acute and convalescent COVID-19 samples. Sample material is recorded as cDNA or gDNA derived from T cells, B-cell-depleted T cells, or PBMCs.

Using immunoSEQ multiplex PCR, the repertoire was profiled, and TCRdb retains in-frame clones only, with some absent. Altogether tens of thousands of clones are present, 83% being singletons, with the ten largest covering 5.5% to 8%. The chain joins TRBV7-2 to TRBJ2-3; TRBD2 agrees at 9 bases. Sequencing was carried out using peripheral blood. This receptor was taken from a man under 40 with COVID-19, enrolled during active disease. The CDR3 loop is CASSWELAGGTTDTQYF. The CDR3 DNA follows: TGTGCCAGCAGCTGGGAACTAGCGGGCGGTACCACAGATACGCAGTATTTT.